This is a list of T cell receptor beta chains from one sample in a study of OX40 agonist ivuxolimab in advanced cancers. Libraries were prepared by immunoSEQ multiplex PCR; TCRdb keeps only in-frame clonotypes and omits some of them. The sample has tens of thousands of clones, around nine tenths seen once. Sequenced here: CD4+ or CD8+ T cells sorted from blood, sampled in a trial of the OX40 agonist ivuxolimab. These receptors originate from an adult with an advanced solid tumor such as melanoma, head and neck, liver or kidney cancer. Each CDR3 is given with its conserved first and last residue. A D gene is named only where the DNA matches it firmly. Size values are once, few and many counts, or a class for expanded clones, and some rows have none.

j_call d_call v_call clone_size cdr3_nt cdr3_aa
TRBJ1-2 . TRBV28 once TGTGCCAGCAGCCCCGCGGGGGGCGATGGTGGCTACACCTTC CASSPAGGDGGYTF
TRBJ1-2 . TRBV10-3 . TGTGCCATCACCGGGGAAGACTATGGCTACACCTTC CAITGEDYGYTF
TRBJ2-7 . TRBV6-5 . TGTGCCAGCAGCCCAGACAACTACGAGCAGTACTTC CASSPDNYEQYF
TRBJ2-7 TRBD2 TRBV10-3 . TGTGCCACGGGCCGGGGGGACGGGGCCTACGAGCAGTACTTC CATGRGDGAYEQYF
TRBJ1-1 TRBD1 TRBV7-9 . TGTGCCAGCAGCCTGGGGCCCGCGACAGGGGGCACTGAAGCTTTCTTT CASSLGPATGGTEAFF
TRBJ2-1 . TRBV9 . TGTGCCAGCAGCCCGCAGGGGACACAGCAGTTCTTC CASSPQGTQQFF
TRBJ1-3 . TRBV7-9 . TGTGCCAGCAGCTTAGAGGAACCTGGAAACACCATATATTTT CASSLEEPGNTIYF
TRBJ1-2 . TRBV6-5 . TGTGCCAGCAGTTACGTAGAAGGGAGCTATGGCTACACCTTC CASSYVEGSYGYTF
TRBJ2-1 TRBD1 TRBV15 . TGTGCCACCAGCACCGGGACAGGGGGCTACAATGAGCAGTTCTTC CATSTGTGGYNEQFF
TRBJ1-2 TRBD1 TRBV19 . TGTGCCAGTAGTACAGGGGGCGCGGAAGGCTACACCTTC CASSTGGAEGYTF
TRBJ1-4 . TRBV7-8 . TGTGCCAGCAGCTTCTGGGAAACTAATGAAAAACTGTTTTTT CASSFWETNEKLFF
TRBJ2-7 TRBD1 TRBV9 once TGTGCCAGCAGCTGGGACAGGGGGCCGGGCGAGCAGTACTTC CASSWDRGPGEQYF
TRBJ2-1 . TRBV5-8 medium-sized TGTGCCAGCAGCCGCCTACAGGAGACCTACAATGAGCAGTTCTTC CASSRLQETYNEQFF
TRBJ2-3 . TRBV5-1 . TGCGCCAGCAAAAGATGGGCAGGAGCCACAGATACGCAGTATTTT CASKRWAGATDTQYF
TRBJ1-3 . TRBV13 . TGTGCCAGCAGCACCGGGTCTCTCGGCACCATATATTTT CASSTGSLGTIYF
TRBJ2-7 . TRBV7-9 . TGTGCCAGCAGCACGACAGTCCCCGAGCAGTACTTC CASSTTVPEQYF
TRBJ1-1 . TRBV4-3 few TGCGCCAGCAGCCAAGATGGGGTATTGGAAGCTTTCTTT CASSQDGVLEAFF
TRBJ2-1 . TRBV19 . TGTGCCAGTAGTATAGATTCAAGCGGGCCCCACAATGAGCAGTTCTTC CASSIDSSGPHNEQFF
TRBJ2-7 TRBD1 TRBV5-1 few TGCGCCAGCAGCTGGGACAGGATATCCCCCTACGAGCAGTACTTC CASSWDRISPYEQYF
TRBJ1-1 . TRBV7-9 . TGTGCCAGCAGTAGAGACTCTCCGCAAGCTTTCTTT CASSRDSPQAFF
TRBJ2-1 TRBD2 TRBV11-1 . TGTGCCAGCAGCCAGTGGACTAGTGGGGGAAATTCAAATGAGCAGTTCTTC CASSQWTSGGNSNEQFF
TRBJ1-1 . TRBV27 once TGTGCCAGCAGTCCTTTGGGGGGGGTCACTGAAGCTTTCTTT CASSPLGGVTEAFF
TRBJ1-1 TRBD1 TRBV7-8 . TGTGCCAGCAGCTTAACAACAGGGGGCGAGAGGGCTTTCTTT CASSLTTGGERAFF
TRBJ1-1 . TRBV7-6 . TGTGCCAGCAGCTTAGCGGAGGTGGGGGCGGCGAACACTGAAGCTTTCTTT CASSLAEVGAANTEAFF
TRBJ2-2 . TRBV6-6 . TGTGCCACCCTCCTGGGGACCGGGGAGCTGTTTTTT CATLLGTGELFF
TRBJ2-1 TRBD2 TRBV5-6 . TGTGCCAGCTTGTGGGGGGGGATCTACAATGAGCAGTTCTTC CASLWGGIYNEQFF
TRBJ2-5 . TRBV7-9 . TGTGCCAGCAGCTTAGTTCTGGGGGCCCAGGAGACCCAGTACTTC CASSLVLGAQETQYF
TRBJ1-2 TRBD1 TRBV7-9 . TGTGCCAGCAGCCCGACAGACCCGACAGGGATAAACTATGGCTACACCTTC CASSPTDPTGINYGYTF
TRBJ1-3 . TRBV9 . TGTGCCGCGGGTCCGGGCGATGGAAACACCATATATTTT CAAGPGDGNTIYF
TRBJ2-7 TRBD1 TRBV28 . TGTGCCAGCAGCTCCGGACGAGACAGGGGGTACGAGCAGTACTTC CASSSGRDRGYEQYF
TRBJ2-5 . TRBV9 . TGTGCCAGCAGCGTAAACCCCACGGGCAGAACGGGACTTCTTACGACCCAGTACTTC CASSVNPTGRTGLLTTQYF
TRBJ1-1 . TRBV27 . TGTGCCAGCAGTTTTACAGGGACGAACACTGAAGCTTTCTTT CASSFTGTNTEAFF
TRBJ2-7 TRBD1 TRBV11-3 few TGTGCCAGCAGCTCGAGACAGGGGAAGAACGAGCAGTACTTC CASSSRQGKNEQYF
TRBJ1-5 . TRBV11-3 . TGTGCCAGCAGCTTAGGTGTGGAGCCCCAGCATTTT CASSLGVEPQHF
TRBJ2-7 TRBD1 TRBV4-1 . TGCGCCAGCAAAATCCGGGACAGGGCGTCCTACGAGCAGTACTTC CASKIRDRASYEQYF
TRBJ1-1 . TRBV7-9 once TGTGCCAGCAGCTTAGCCGTCGGACGTACTGAAGCTTTCTTT CASSLAVGRTEAFF
TRBJ2-5 . TRBV6-1 . TGTGCCAGCAGTGAAGTCAGGGGTTTAGGGGAGACCCAGTACTTC CASSEVRGLGETQYF
TRBJ2-2 . TRBV6-4 . TGTGCCAGCAGTGACACAGCTAACGCCGGGGAGCTGTTTTTT CASSDTANAGELFF
TRBJ2-2 . TRBV5-4 . TGTGCCAGCAGAGGGTTCGGGCGGGGGCAGTCGAACACCGGGGAGCTGTTTTTT CASRGFGRGQSNTGELFF
TRBJ2-5 TRBD1 TRBV4-1 . TGCGCCAGCAGCCAAGATAAGGGCAGGGGGTCGGAGACCCAGTACTTC CASSQDKGRGSETQYF
TRBJ2-1 . TRBV11-2 . TGTGCCAGCAGCCCGGGACCTCACAATGAGCAGTTCTTC CASSPGPHNEQFF
TRBJ2-6 . TRBV2 . TGTGCCAGCAGTGAAGACAGGGAGGTCCCTGGGGCCAACGTCCTGACTTTC CASSEDREVPGANVLTF
TRBJ2-7 . TRBV10-3 . TGTGCCATCCTGGGAGAGGGCTACGAGCAGTACTTC CAILGEGYEQYF
TRBJ2-3 . TRBV11-2 . TGTGCCAGCAGCTTACTGGCTTCAGGCACAGATACGCAGTATTTT CASSLLASGTDTQYF
TRBJ2-3 TRBD2 TRBV28 . TGTGCCAGCCAAAAGGGCGGGGGGGCGGTAGATACGCAGTATTTT CASQKGGGAVDTQYF
TRBJ2-7 . TRBV7-8 . TGTGCCAGCTCCCAGACCAACTACGAGCAGTACTTC CASSQTNYEQYF
TRBJ2-2 . TRBV14 . TGTGCCAGCAGCCAAGCGACACAGAACACCGGGGAGCTGTTTTTT CASSQATQNTGELFF
TRBJ2-7 TRBD2 TRBV28 . TGTGCCAGCAGTTTCCAATTGGGACTAGCGGGGGAGGGCTACGAGCAGTACTTC CASSFQLGLAGEGYEQYF
TRBJ1-4 . TRBV27 . TGTGCCAGCAGTCACAGGGCAGCTAATGAAAAACTGTTTTTT CASSHRAANEKLFF
TRBJ2-7 . TRBV2 . TGTGCCAGCAGTGCCACAGATCAATCCTACGAGCAGTACTTC CASSATDQSYEQYF
TRBJ2-5 TRBD2 TRBV9 . TGTGCCAGCAGCTCCCCCGGGACTAGTCGGGAGACCCAGTACTTC CASSSPGTSRETQYF